The subject of this entry is one T cell receptor (beta chain). The sample comes from a study of blood T cell repertoires in COVID-19. Background on the study: Acute-phase and convalescent COVID-19 samples originated in the United States, Italy and Spain. PBMCs, B-cell-depleted T cells, or T cells provided the cDNA or gDNA that made up the material.

How the authors handled the data: Using reference gene primer amplification, nucleated cell counts were estimated. Libraries were prepared by immunoSEQ multiplex PCR; TCRdb keeps only in-frame clonotypes and omits some of them. For V, J and clone size, that table is used; D and trimming come from the DNA. The sample carries more than 50,000 clones, around 90% recorded once. Germline loops: CDR1 MDHEN, CDR2 SYDVKM. The CDR3 totals 13 residues. Trimming took off 7 bases at V and 6 bases at J, with 15 bases between the two ends. This receptor was identified in a human donor with active COVID-19. The donor label of this sample is uncertain. Input material: peripheral blood. The chain links TRBV28 to TRBJ1-1; TRBD1 is a possible D gene (6 bases). Here the CDR3 DNA reads TGTGCCAGCACCAACTACAGGGATTCTGAAGCTTTCTTT. It encodes CASTNYRDSEAFF.